This TCR beta chain came from a study of CD8 T cells in ankylosing spondylitis. Study observations and caveats: CD8+ by phenotype, disease-linked clones were relatively rare in peripheral blood. According to the report, clones linked to the disease were significantly enriched in matched synovial fluid samples taken from ankylosing spondylitis patients.

The germline V gene encodes CDR1 SGHRS and CDR2 YFSETQ. The V segment lost 4 bases and the J segment 2 bases; nucleotides outside the gene matches: 15. This CDR3 is built from 17 residues. This clonotype was seen at least ten times. Its antigen is currently unknown. MiXCR, applied by TCRdb to the 5' RACE reads, yields one record per CDR3 protein. The sample has approximately 130,000 distinct CDR3 sequences, about an eighth seen once. This sequence was found in a female donor with ankylosing spondylitis or in good health (not recorded which). This chain connects TRBV5-1 to TRBJ2-7; 7 nucleotides line up with TRBD1. The sequencing sample was made of blood, either unsorted or a sorted T cell fraction (not recorded which). The CDR3 DNA reads TGCGCCAGCAGCATCAAAACAACGGGACAGAATGCCTACGAGCAGTACTTC. This translates into CASSIKTTGQNAYEQYF.